This TCR beta chain was observed in a study of blood T cell repertoires in COVID-19. Trimming shortened V by 6 bases and J by 7 bases, and 16 bases separated the two germline ends. The CDR3 extends over 15 amino acids. Germline CDR1 reads LGHDT; CDR2 reads YNNKEL (reference sequence). Generated by immunoSEQ multiplex PCR, the TCRdb table keeps only in-frame clones and is missing some. Altogether approximately 130,000 clones are present, approximately 83% being singletons, with the ten largest covering 15% to 20%. The TCR originated in a woman between 45 and 60 years old who had recovered from COVID-19. The specimen was peripheral blood. This sequence joins TRBV3-1 (or the pseudogene TRBV3-2) and TRBJ1-6; weak D call: TRBD1 (6 bases). The CDR3 coding sequence is TGTGCCAGCAGAAAAGACAGGCCCGGGAATTCACCCCTCCACTTT. Its protein is CASRKDRPGNSPLHF.